The 18 T cell receptor beta chains reported below all come from one sample, sequenced in a study of cytomegalovirus exposure and HLA in healthy donors. The study ran its PCR with 60 Vbeta and 13 Jbeta primers. Profiling relied on immunoSEQ multiplex PCR, and the TCRdb table lists in-frame clones only, not all of them. The table includes 180,000 or so clones, more than 70% detected once. Sequencing was performed on PBMCs. The receptors originated from a girl between 5 and 17 years old in good health and CMV-seropositive.

The rearrangement joins TRBV30 to TRBJ1-2; weak D call: TRBD1 (5 bases). The CDR3 is 15 amino acids. Trimming left V 0 bases short and J 0 bases short, with 11 bases between. Looked up from germline, CDR1 is GTSNPN and CDR2 is SVGIG (reference sequence). The CDR3 region has the DNA TGTGCCTGGAGTGTACCGGCCAGGGCTAACTATGGCTACACCTTC. Its translation is CAWSVPARANYGYTF.

The chain carries TRBV5-1 and TRBJ2-7; 10 bases map to TRBD2. CDR3 length: 14 amino acids. Germline CDR1 reads SGHRS; CDR2 reads YFSETQ. V dropped 3 bases and J dropped 7; count of bases not matched to a gene: 7. CDR3 DNA: TGCGCCAGCAGCTCCGGACTAGCGGCGCCGGAGCAGTACTTC. This translates into CASSSGLAAPEQYF.

The chain has TRBV6-5 and TRBJ1-4, with D unresolved. Germline CDR1 MNHEY, CDR2 SVGAGI. V was shortened by 0 bases and J by 0 bases, with 8 bases between the two germline ends. This CDR3 spans 16 amino acids. The CDR3 nucleotides read TGTGCCAGCAGTTACTCGGCGGCAGCAACTAATGAAAAACTGTTTTTT. This gives the protein CASSYSAAATNEKLFF.

Only a few counts were recorded for this clone. The genes are TRBV5-1 and TRBJ2-6, with a possible D match to TRBD1 (6 bases). The germline V and J ends were trimmed by 10 bases and 4 bases, with 27 bases remaining between them. Germline CDR1 is SGHRS and CDR2 is YFSETQ. CDR3 size: 18 residues. The CDR3 here is CALQGSGRWMLGANVLTF. CDR3 DNA: TGCGCCCTCCAGGGGAGCGGACGCTGGATGTTGGGGGCCAACGTCCTGACTTTC.

This chain links TRBV5-1 with TRBJ1-1; D may be TRBD1 (6 bases). CDR3 length equals 16 residues. Germline CDR1 and CDR2: SGHRS and YFSETQ. V lost 0 bases to trimming and J lost 1 base, with 13 bases between them. CDR3: CASSLGPRGRNTEAFF. CDR3 nucleotide sequence: TGCGCCAGCAGCTTGGGACCCAGGGGTCGGAACACTGAAGCTTTCTTT.

V gene TRBV5-1 combines with J gene TRBJ2-7; D may be TRBD2 (5 bases). Germline assignment: CDR1 SGHRS and CDR2 YFSETQ. The CDR3 sequence is 14 residues long. The germline V and J ends were trimmed by 4 bases and 3 bases, with 14 bases remaining between them. The CDR3 nucleotides read TGCGCCAGCAGCCAGGACGGGGTAAGCTACGAGCAGTACTTC. Translation gives CASSQDGVSYEQYF. The full variable domain, rest sourced from reference TRBV5-1 and TRBJ2-7, is KAGVTQTPRYLIKTRGQQVTLSCSPISGHRSVSWYQQTPGQGLQFLFEYFSETQRNKGNFPGRFSGRQFSNSRSEMNVSTLELGDSALYLCASSQDGVSYEQYFGPGTRLTVT.

This clone was detected only a few times. The genes are TRBV4-1 and TRBJ2-7; 8 bases map to TRBD1. In germline, CDR1 is MGHRA, CDR2 YSYEKL. This CDR3 comprises 15 residues. The V segment lost 4 bases and the J segment 0 bases; nucleotides outside the gene matches: 5. The CDR3 nucleotides are TGCGCCAGCAGCCCCCGACAGGGGAGCTCCTACGAGCAGTACTTC. The encoded protein is CASSPRQGSSYEQYF.

The chain recombines TRBV19 with TRBJ2-4; 7 bases align to TRBD2. The junction had 2 bases not matched to a gene; V was cut back by 3 bases and J by 0 bases. The CDR3 covers 15 residues. The germline V gene encodes CDR1 LNHDA and CDR2 SQIVND (reference sequence). The CDR3 sequence is CASSIASGAKNIQYF. The CDR3 DNA follows: TGTGCCAGTAGTATCGCTAGCGGAGCCAAAAACATTCAGTACTTC.

The CDR3 sequence is CASSWEGVPLGANVLTF. Written as DNA, the CDR3 is TGTGCCAGCAGCTGGGAAGGGGTCCCCCTTGGGGCCAACGTCCTGACTTTC. The rearrangement joins TRBV27 to TRBJ2-6; maybe TRBD1 (5 bases). Germline V gene data show CDR1 as MNHEY and CDR2 as SMNVEV (reference sequence). The CDR3 covers 17 residues. Trimming removed 6 bases from V and 3 bases from J, with 18 bases in between.

V gene TRBV4-2 combines with J gene TRBJ2-7; D is possibly TRBD2 (5 bases). CDR3 length: 15 residues. Per the germline V gene, CDR1 is LGHNA and CDR2 is YNFKEQ. V was pared by 0 bases and J by 4 bases, with 13 bases between. CDR3 sequence: CASSQEWTPQYEQYF. The CDR3 nucleotides are TGTGCCAGCAGCCAAGAGTGGACTCCACAATACGAGCAGTACTTC.

A note on this clone: One junction end does not reproduce the germline sequence, and a read error may be involved. J is TRBJ2-7 and V is TRBV6-5; the D gene is possibly TRBD2 (6 bases). CDR1 and CDR2 from the germline V gene are MNHEY and SVGAGI. This CDR3 is 15 amino acids long. CDR3 region: CASQRWVRDSNEQYF. The CDR3 nucleotides are TGTGCCAGCCAACGATGGGTCAGGGACTCCAACGAGCAGTACTTC.

The chain joins TRBV28 to TRBJ1-2, with D possibly TRBD1 on 6 matching bases. The CDR3 runs to 13 residues. In germline, CDR1 is MDHEN, CDR2 SYDVKM. V was pared by 4 bases and J by 8 bases, with 14 bases between. The CDR3 protein is CASSSTTGQGYTF. The CDR3 nucleotides read TGTGCCAGCAGTTCTACGACAGGCCAGGGCTACACCTTC.

V and J are TRBV19 and TRBJ2-3; 10 bases match TRBD2. Germline CDR1 is LNHDA and CDR2 is SQIVND (reference sequence). V shed 3 bases, J shed 0 bases, and the junction held 9 bases outside the gene matches. This CDR3 is built from 18 residues. The CDR3 here is CASSIILATSGSTDTQYF. DNA of the CDR3: TGTGCCAGTAGTATTATTCTCGCGACTAGCGGGAGCACAGATACGCAGTATTTT. The variable domain in full, with the rest retrieved from reference TRBV19 and TRBJ2-3, is DGGITQSPKYLFRKEGQNVTLSCEQNLNHDAMYWYRQDPGQGLRLIYYSQIVNDFQKGDIAEGYSVSREKKESFPLTVTSAQKNPTAFYLCASSIILATSGSTDTQYFGPGTRLTVL.

CDR3 residues: CASSLDGGPGDTQYF. DNA of the CDR3: TGCGCCAGCAGCTTGGACGGAGGGCCTGGAGATACGCAGTATTTT. The chain is built from TRBV5-1 and TRBJ2-3; a possible D gene is TRBD2 (6 bases). The CDR3 consists of 15 residues. Trimming cost V 0 bases and J 5 bases, with 13 bases left between them. Germline-derived CDR1 and CDR2 are SGHRS and YFSETQ.

This CDR3 is CASSSLTGELFF. For the CDR3, the DNA is TGTGCCAGCAGCTCCCTTACCGGGGAGCTGTTTTTT. The V gene is TRBV11-3, the J gene TRBJ2-2; D remains ambiguous. CDR3 size: 12 residues. From germline, CDR1 is SGHNT and CDR2 YENEEA. V gave up 4 bases and J gave up 5 bases, with 5 bases separating them.

The genes are TRBV12-5 and TRBJ1-5, with 7 bases lining up with TRBD1. The CDR3 loop spans 14 amino acids. Looked up from germline, CDR1 is LGHNT and CDR2 is FRNRAP. V was clipped by 1 base and J by 6 bases; unmatched bases: 3. The CDR3 region has the DNA TGTGCTAGTGGTTTGGGACAGGGAGTTCAGCCCCAGCATTTT. Protein sequence: CASGLGQGVQPQHF.

This chain links TRBV30 with TRBJ2-7; D ambiguous. V was cut by 0 bases and J by 0 bases, with 18 bases left in between. The CDR3 has 17 amino acids. The germline V gene has CDR1 GTSNPN and CDR2 SVGIG (reference sequence). The CDR3 reads CAWSVGTMTRSSYEQYF. CDR3 bases: TGTGCCTGGAGTGTAGGTACAATGACGAGGAGCTCCTACGAGCAGTACTTC.

The chain joins TRBV7-2 to TRBJ1-2, with D hard to call. Per the germline V gene, CDR1 is SGHTA and CDR2 is FQGNSA. The CDR3 runs to 13 residues. The ends were cut back, 2 bases at V and 8 bases at J, with 12 bases in the middle. This CDR3 reads CASSLPFTGGYTF. The CDR3, as DNA: TGTGCCAGCAGCTTACCGTTTACGGGAGGCTACACCTTC.